The 23 T cell receptor beta chains listed next were all sequenced from one sample in a study of cytotoxic CD8 clonotypes in ibrutinib-treated CLL. TCRdb's copy holds only in-frame clones and misses some; the assay was immunoSEQ multiplex PCR. The sample consists of 150,000 or so clones, about 88% of them appearing once. Material: PBMCs, obtained at disease progression, from a patient treated with ibrutinib. All receptors come from a human donor with chronic lymphocytic leukemia.

This clone was seen a single time. The chain links TRBV15 to TRBJ2-3, with D perhaps matching TRBD1 or TRBD2 (6 bases each). The CDR3 contains 15 residues. The germline gives CDR1 LNHNV, CDR2 YYDKDF (reference sequence). Deletions cut 1 base from V and 4 bases from J, with 12 bases between. The CDR3 sequence is CATSRVGGSADTQYF. The CDR3 DNA reads as TGTGCCACCAGCAGAGTAGGGGGGAGCGCAGATACGCAGTATTTT.

The gene calls are TRBV10-1 and TRBJ2-1, with a weak D call TRBD2 (6 bases). The CDR3 is 15 residues long. The germline V gene has CDR1 WNHNN and CDR2 SYGVQD (reference sequence). Trimming removed 3 bases from V and 2 bases from J, with 11 bases in between. CDR3 coding DNA: TGCGCCAGCAGTGATCCGGGAGCTACCTACAATGAGCAGTTCTTC. Protein sequence: CASSDPGATYNEQFF.

This sequence joins TRBV5-1 and TRBJ1-3; D possibly corresponds to TRBD1 (6 bases). The ends were cut back, 2 bases at V and 0 bases at J, with 12 bases in the middle. The germline gives CDR1 SGHRS, CDR2 YFSETQ. The CDR3 totals 16 residues. The CDR3 reads CASSFRGRNSGNTIYF. CDR3 DNA sequence: TGCGCCAGCAGCTTCAGGGGTCGGAACTCTGGAAACACCATATATTTT.

This clone was counted only a few times. This chain connects TRBV19 to TRBJ1-5, with 7 bases matching TRBD1. Trimming at V came to 4 bases and at J to 0 bases, leaving 9 bases not matched to a gene. The CDR3 covers 17 residues. The germline CDR1 and CDR2 sequences are LNHDA and SQIVND (reference sequence). The DNA for the CDR3 is TGTGCCAGTAGTAAGTCCATGGGACAGATTAGCAATCAGCCCCAGCATTTT. This gives the protein CASSKSMGQISNQPQHF. Drawing the rest from reference TRBV19 and TRBJ1-5, the complete variable domain is DGGITQSPKYLFRKEGQNVTLSCEQNLNHDAMYWYRQDPGQGLRLIYYSQIVNDFQKGDIAEGYSVSREKKESFPLTVTSAQKNPTAFYLCASSKSMGQISNQPQHFGDGTRLSIL.

The genes are TRBV7-2 and TRBJ2-7; D might be TRBD1 (6 bases). This CDR3 comprises 15 residues. Trimming left V 5 bases short and J 4 bases short, with 18 bases between. Germline CDR1 reads SGHTA; CDR2 reads FQGNSA. The CDR3 DNA sequence: TGTGCCAGCAGCCGAAACCAGGGGCAGGGGTACGAGCAGTACTTC. Amino acid sequence: CASSRNQGQGYEQYF.

The rearrangement uses TRBV5-4 and TRBJ2-2, with 9 bases fitting TRBD2. J gave up 6 bases and V 2 bases, and 11 bases lay outside the gene matches. Germline assignment: CDR1 SGHNT and CDR2 YYREEE (reference sequence). This CDR3 has 17 amino acids. CDR3 in DNA: TGTGCCAGCAGCTTATTCCCGGGACTAGCTTATCCCGGGGAGCTGTTTTTT. It translates to CASSLFPGLAYPGELFF.

This clone is a singleton in its sample. The chain couples TRBV4-1 to TRBJ2-3, with D perhaps TRBD1 (5 bases). The CDR3 runs 15 residues. Deletions cut 0 bases from V and 3 bases from J, with 10 bases between. The germline V gene has CDR1 MGHRA and CDR2 YSYEKL. CDR3 sequence reads: CASSQEGVMTDTQYF. The CDR3 DNA reads TGCGCCAGCAGCCAAGAAGGGGTGATGACAGATACGCAGTATTTT.

The chain carries TRBV7-9 and TRBJ1-1, with no clear D. This CDR3 spans 12 amino acids. Germline V gives CDR1 SEHNR, CDR2 FQNEAQ (reference sequence). V gave up 5 bases and J gave up 4 bases, with 8 bases separating them. CDR3 sequence: CASSTGGTEAFF. The CDR3 DNA reads as TGTGCCAGCAGCACCGGCGGCACTGAAGCTTTCTTT. The whole variable domain, filled in from reference TRBV7-9 and TRBJ1-1, reads DTGVSQNPRHKITKRGQNVTFRCDPISEHNRLYWYRQTLGQGPEFLTYFQNEAQLEKSRLLSDRFSAERPKGSFSTLEIQRTEQGDSAMYLCASSTGGTEAFFGQGTRLTVV.

Comment on this clone: One end of the junction does not line up with germline, which may come from a read error. The rearrangement joins TRBV5-1 to TRBJ2-7, with TRBD1 identical over 8 bases. Germline values: CDR1 SGHRS, CDR2 YFSETQ. The CDR3 has 15 residues. As DNA, the CDR3 is TGCGCCAGCCGCTTATCCGGGACAGGCTCCTACGAGCAGTACTTC. It is translated as CASRLSGTGSYEQYF. Filled out from reference TRBV5-1 and TRBJ2-7, the complete variable domain reads KAGVTQTPRYLIKTRGQQVTLSCSPISGHRSVSWYQQTPGQGLQFLFEYFSETQRNKGNFPGRFSGRQFSNSRSEMNVSTLELGDSALYLCASRLSGTGSYEQYFGPGTRLTVT.

CDR3 protein: CASSFRDYQETQYF. As DNA, the CDR3 is TGTGCCAGCAGCTTCCGGGACTATCAAGAGACCCAGTACTTC. The chain uses TRBV14 and TRBJ2-5; 7 positions match TRBD2. The trim removed 5 bases at V and 2 bases at J, leaving 5 bases unmatched. The CDR3 has 14 residues. Germline CDR1 reads SGHDN; CDR2 reads FVKESK.

This chain links TRBV30 with TRBJ1-5, with a tentative D call TRBD1 (5 bases). The length of the CDR3 is 14 residues. Trimming removed 0 bases from V and 3 bases from J, with 9 bases in between. Germline V gives CDR1 GTSNPN, CDR2 SVGIG (reference sequence). The DNA of the CDR3 is TGTGCCTGGAGTGTCGGAGGGGACAATCAGCCCCAGCATTTT. Amino acid sequence: CAWSVGGDNQPQHF.

V is TRBV6-6 and J is TRBJ2-3; D remains ambiguous. CDR1 MNHNY and CDR2 SVGAGI come from the germline V gene (reference sequence). Trimming cost V 0 bases and J 4 bases, with 8 bases left between them. This CDR3 has 14 residues. The CDR3 nucleotides are TGTGCCAGCAGTTACTCTCAGGTCGCAGATACGCAGTATTTT. Its translation is CASSYSQVADTQYF.

The chain combines TRBV7-3 with TRBJ2-3, with TRBD1 matching over 9 bases. CDR1 is SGHTA and CDR2 is FQGTGA in the germline V gene. V dropped 4 bases and J dropped 3; count of bases not matched to a gene: 8. This CDR3 spans 16 amino acids. The CDR3 is CASSSFGQGRTDTQYF. CDR3 nucleotides: TGTGCCAGCAGCTCCTTCGGACAGGGGCGGACAGATACGCAGTATTTT. The variable domain in full, completed from reference TRBV7-3 and TRBJ2-3, reads GAGVSQTPSNKVTEKGKYVELRCDPISGHTALYWYRQSLGQGPEFLIYFQGTGAADDSGLPNDRFFAVRPEGSVSTLKIQRTERGDSAVYLCASSSFGQGRTDTQYFGPGTRLTVL.

This sequence joins TRBV29-1 and TRBJ2-4; D might be TRBD1 (5 bases). V was trimmed by 4 bases and J by 3 bases, leaving 10 bases between them. The CDR3 length is 13 residues. Germline values: CDR1 SQVTM, CDR2 ANQGSEA. CDR3 nucleotide sequence: TGCAGCGTTGCAAGGGGTGTCAAAAACATTCAGTACTTC. Protein sequence: CSVARGVKNIQYF.

The chain carries TRBV28 and TRBJ1-2, with no clear D. This CDR3 comprises 12 residues. From germline, CDR1 is MDHEN and CDR2 SYDVKM. V was shortened by 8 bases and J by 4 bases, with 11 bases between the two germline ends. CDR3 sequence (DNA): TGTGCCAGCCTGGAGGGAGGCTATGGCTACACCTTC. The encoded protein is CASLEGGYGYTF.

This clone was counted once. The rearrangement joins TRBV7-3 to TRBJ2-1; a weak D match, TRBD1 (6 bases). In germline, CDR1 is SGHTA, CDR2 FQGTGA. The CDR3 extends over 14 amino acids. The V end was cut by 2 bases, the J end by 4 bases, with 9 bases between. The CDR3: CASSLGTQYNEQFF. The CDR3 DNA reads as TGTGCCAGCAGCTTAGGGACACAATACAATGAGCAGTTCTTC. Supplemented by reference TRBV7-3 and TRBJ2-1, the full variable domain reads GAGVSQTPSNKVTEKGKYVELRCDPISGHTALYWYRQSLGQGPEFLIYFQGTGAADDSGLPNDRFFAVRPEGSVSTLKIQRTERGDSAVYLCASSLGTQYNEQFFGPGTRLTVL.

V is TRBV9 and J is TRBJ2-2; D possibly matches TRBD1 or TRBD2 (5 bases each). The V end was cut by 2 bases, the J end by 5 bases, with 28 bases between. Germline V gives CDR1 SGDLS, CDR2 YYNGEE. The CDR3 spans 20 residues. CDR3 sequence: CASSVTAVGTGNHRTGELFF. For the CDR3, the DNA is TGTGCCAGCAGCGTTACAGCGGTAGGTACCGGGAATCACAGGACCGGGGAGCTGTTTTTT.

The chain couples TRBV19 to TRBJ1-2; D is possibly TRBD1 (5 bases). The CDR3 runs to 14 residues. Germline CDR1 LNHDA, CDR2 SQIVND (reference sequence). V lost 5 bases to trimming and J lost 4 bases, with 14 bases between them. The CDR3 DNA follows: TGTGCCAGTAGTCTTTCCCGGGACGGCTATGGCTACACCTTC. This encodes CASSLSRDGYGYTF.

This chain links TRBV5-1 with TRBJ2-1; 7 bases align to TRBD2. Trimming removed 2 bases from V and 4 bases from J; junction bases left unmatched: 9. Germline-derived CDR1 and CDR2 are SGHRS and YFSETQ. This CDR3 spans 16 amino acids. Here the CDR3 reads CASSFEGRAGYNEQFF. The CDR3 DNA reads TGCGCCAGCAGCTTCGAAGGGAGGGCGGGATACAATGAGCAGTTCTTC.

The chain carries TRBV7-8 and TRBJ2-1; D perhaps matches TRBD2 (5 bases). Germline CDR1 is SGHVS and CDR2 is FQNEAQ. Trimming removed 5 bases at V and 9 bases at J, with 23 bases between. The CDR3 length is 16 residues. The CDR3 sequence: CASSPTSGTYPAEQFF. The CDR3 region has the DNA TGTGCCAGCAGCCCAACGAGCGGAACATACCCGGCTGAGCAGTTCTTC.

The chain carries TRBV5-4 and TRBJ1-2; D ambiguous. Deletions cut 0 bases from V and 6 bases from J, with 6 bases between. This CDR3 is built from 12 residues. Germline V gives CDR1 SGHNT, CDR2 YYREEE (reference sequence). Here the CDR3 DNA reads TGTGCCAGCAGCTTGGCCGGGGATGGCTACACCTTC. Translated, it gives CASSLAGDGYTF.

V and J are TRBV7-2 and TRBJ1-2, with D unresolved. CDR3 length equals 14 residues. V lost 3 bases and J 6 bases, leaving 14 bases between the germline ends. Germline assignment: CDR1 SGHTA and CDR2 FQGNSA. CDR3 region: CASSFSRSSDGYTF. The CDR3 DNA sequence: TGTGCCAGCAGCTTTAGTCGGTCGTCGGATGGCTACACCTTC.

The rearrangement joins TRBV6-5 to TRBJ2-7, with TRBD2 identical over 7 bases. Per the germline V gene, CDR1 is MNHEY and CDR2 is SVGAGI. Unmatched junction bases numbered 7, after V lost 8 bases and J lost 0 bases. This CDR3 spans 14 amino acids. The CDR3 DNA is TGTGCCAGCGGAGAACGGACTAGCTCCTACGAGCAGTACTTC. This translates into CASGERTSSYEQYF.